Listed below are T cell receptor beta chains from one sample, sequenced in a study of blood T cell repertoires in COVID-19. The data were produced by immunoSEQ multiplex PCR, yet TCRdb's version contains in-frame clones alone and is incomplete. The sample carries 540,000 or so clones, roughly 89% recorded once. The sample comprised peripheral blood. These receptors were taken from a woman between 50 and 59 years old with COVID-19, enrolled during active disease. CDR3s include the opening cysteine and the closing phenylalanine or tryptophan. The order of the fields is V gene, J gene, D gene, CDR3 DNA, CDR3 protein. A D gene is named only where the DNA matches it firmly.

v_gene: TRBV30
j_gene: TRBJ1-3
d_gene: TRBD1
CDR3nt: TGTGCCTGGGCCACTCTAGAGGGGGCGGAAGGAAACACCATATATTTT
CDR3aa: CAWATLEGAEGNTIYF

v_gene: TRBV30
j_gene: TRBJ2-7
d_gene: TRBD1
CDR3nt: TGTGCCTGGAGTATGGGACAGGGGTTCCACGAGCAGTACTTC
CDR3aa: CAWSMGQGFHEQYF

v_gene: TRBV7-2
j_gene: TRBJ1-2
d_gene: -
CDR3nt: TGTGCCAGCAGCTTCAGCAGGGGTTATGGCTACACCTTC
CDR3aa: CASSFSRGYGYTF

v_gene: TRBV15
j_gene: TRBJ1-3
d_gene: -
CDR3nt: TGTGCCACACAGGGTTCTGGAAACACCATATATTTT
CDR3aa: CATQGSGNTIYF

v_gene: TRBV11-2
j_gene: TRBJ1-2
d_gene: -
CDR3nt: TGTGCCAGCAGCTTTCGAGGGGGAACAGGGTATGGCTACACCTTC
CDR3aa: CASSFRGGTGYGYTF

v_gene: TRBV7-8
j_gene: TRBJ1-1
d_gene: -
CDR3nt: TGTGCCAGCAGTTTCACAGGCTCCGGGGAAGCTTTCTTT
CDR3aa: CASSFTGSGEAFF

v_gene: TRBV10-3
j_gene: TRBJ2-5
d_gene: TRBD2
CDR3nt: TGTGCCATCAGTGAGGGACTAGCGTGGGAAGAGACCCAGTACTTC
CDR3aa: CAISEGLAWEETQYF

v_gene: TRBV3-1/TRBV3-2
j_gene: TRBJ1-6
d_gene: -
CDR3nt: TGTGCCAGCAGCTACATAGGGAGATCACCCCTCCACTTT
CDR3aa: CASSYIGRSPLHF

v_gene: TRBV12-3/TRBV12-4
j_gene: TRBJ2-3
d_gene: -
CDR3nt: TGTGCCAGCAGTTTAGCCCTAGCGATGCAGTATTTT
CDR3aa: CASSLALAMQYF

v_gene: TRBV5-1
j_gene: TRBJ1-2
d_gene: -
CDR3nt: TGCGCCAGCAGCCCCGCGGGGGTTAGTAACTATGGCTACACCTTC
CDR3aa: CASSPAGVSNYGYTF

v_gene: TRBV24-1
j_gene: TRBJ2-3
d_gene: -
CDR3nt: TGTGCCACCAGTGAACAGGTTACAGATACGCAGTATTTT
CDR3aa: CATSEQVTDTQYF